This TCR beta chain derives from a study of blood T cell repertoires in COVID-19. Whole-study context: From T cells, B-cell-depleted T cells, or PBMCs came the material, which was cDNA or gDNA.

The CDR3 has 13 residues. V was clipped by 6 bases and J by 11 bases, with 19 bases between them. Germline values: CDR1 SEHNR, CDR2 FQNEAQ (reference sequence). Per the study methods: Nucleated cell number was recorded as an estimate derived from reference gene primer amplification. TCRdb's copy holds only in-frame clones and misses some; the assay was immunoSEQ multiplex PCR. V and J calls and clone size are copied from that table; D and trimming were computed from the DNA. The sample includes some 100,000 clones, approximately 80% of them seen just once. The rearrangement links TRBV7-9 to TRBJ1-2; D unclear. Sequenced material: peripheral blood. The TCR comes from a woman between 65 and 79 years old with active or convalescent COVID-19. The chain's CDR3 is CASSPLEGLLYTF. The DNA of the CDR3 is TGTGCCAGCAGTCCACTGGAGGGCCTTTTGTACACCTTC.